The 3 T cell receptor beta chains in this list originate from one sample, sequenced in a study of molecular identifiers for immune sequencing clone quantification. TCRdb re-analysed the PCR reads in MiXCR, keeping a single row per CDR3 protein. The table has some 70,000 distinct CDR3 sequences, around 18% seen once; the top ten hold about 1.5%. What was sequenced was naive CD8+ T cells from blood, with Jurkat cell RNA spiked in. Sample subset: FACS-sorted CD8+CD4-CCR7+CD45RA+ naive T cells. All receptors come from a human donor in good health. Some libraries in this study had Jurkat cell RNA spiked in.

As to this clonotype: This could be a read error, since a much larger clone is one nucleotide away. Given the absence of the conserved phenylalanine or tryptophan at the CDR3 end, a read error is likely. CDR3 amino acids: CASSQIAGEEWNEQFC. CDR3 coding DNA: TGCGCCAGCAGCCAAATAGCGGGAGAGGAGTGGAATGAGCAGTTCTGC. V usage is TRBV4-1 and J usage is TRBJ2-1; 9 bases agree with TRBD2. In germline, CDR1 is MGHRA, CDR2 YSYEKL. The J segment lost 7 bases and the V segment lost 2 bases, leaving 9 bases of the junction unmatched. This CDR3 spans 16 amino acids.

This clonotype came up once. A much larger clone sits a single nucleotide away, making a read error possible. This chain joins TRBV27 and TRBJ1-5, with TRBD1 matching 8 bases. This CDR3 contains 14 residues. Trimming removed 6 bases from V and 9 bases from J; junction bases left unmatched: 10. Germline-derived CDR1 and CDR2 are MNHEY and SMNVEV (reference sequence). The CDR3 bases are TGTGCCAGCAGCACGGACAGGGCAGACCGGCCCCAGCATTTT. Translated, it gives CASSTDRADRPQHF.

About this clonotype itself: This may come from a read error, since a much larger clone is one base off. The rearrangement links TRBV6-1 to TRBJ2-7; a weak D match, TRBD2 (5 bases). The CDR3 has 13 amino acids. CDR1 is MNHNS and CDR2 is SASEGT in the germline V gene. The CDR3 protein is CASSDGIFYERYF. DNA for the CDR3: TGTGCCAGCAGTGACGGGATTTTCTACGAGCGGTACTTC.